This T cell receptor beta chain was recovered during a study of T cell repertoires in cytomegalovirus infection. Across the whole study: CMV infection and matching HLA type were both indicated by public TCR beta signatures. Points from the study as a whole: The study found HLA-C-restricted CMV-specific TCR beta clonotypes dominating the ex vivo response. The cumulative frequency of public TCR beta families identified carriers of CMV plus the relevant HLA.

TCRdb reprocessed the reads via MiXCR and lists one record per CDR3 protein. In the table there are some 440,000 distinct CDR3 sequences, around 32% of which are singletons. Deletions cut 5 bases from V and 5 bases from J, with 13 bases between. This CDR3 contains 14 residues. This clonotype was seen more than once but under ten times. Antigen: not known. Sequencing was done on a sample of PBMCs. This sequence joins TRBV12-3 or TRBV12-4 and TRBJ1-5, with a tentative D call TRBD1 (6 bases). The clonotype comes from a human donor in good health (CMV status not recorded). Some clones in this sample may be carry-over from other donors' samples. The CDR3 sequence: CASSRRDIDQPQHF. DNA of the CDR3: TGTGCCAGCAGTAGGAGGGACATCGATCAGCCCCAGCATTTT.